One sample yielded the 11 T cell receptor beta chains listed below, sequenced in a study of beta chain features in type 1 diabetes. Reverse transcribing all isolated RNA meant expressed TCRB transcripts were sequenced. Measured with immunoSEQ multiplex PCR; TCRdb has only the in-frame clones, and not every one. The sample contains hundreds of thousands of clones, about 14% of which appear only once. The sequenced sample consisted of central memory CD4+ T cells from blood. The receptors were gathered from a man under 40 in good health.

CDR3 region: CASSFGRTGELFF. CDR3 in DNA: TGTGCCAGCAGCTTTGGCCGAACCGGGGAGCTGTTTTTT. This chain connects TRBV11-2 to TRBJ2-2, with no clear D. Trimming took 3 bases from V and 5 from J, leaving 7 bases between them. In germline, CDR1 is SGHAT, CDR2 FQNNGV. The CDR3 length is 13 residues.

Only one count was recorded for this clone. V is TRBV7-9 and J is TRBJ2-2, with a tentative D call TRBD1 (5 bases). The V gene's germline CDR1 is SEHNR and CDR2 FQNEAQ (reference sequence). Trimming removed 3 bases at V and 7 bases at J, with 12 bases between. This CDR3 is 14 amino acids long. This CDR3 is CASSLGHANGELFF. CDR3 nucleotides: TGTGCCAGCAGCTTGGGGCACGCCAACGGGGAGCTGTTTTTT.

This clone has a count of ten or more. The CDR3 here is CASSFQASTTDTQYF. CDR3 DNA: TGTGCCAGCAGCTTCCAGGCTAGCACCACAGATACGCAGTATTTT. V gene TRBV7-2 combines with J gene TRBJ2-3; TRBD2 is a possible D gene (5 bases). CDR3 size: 15 residues. Germline CDR1 SGHTA, CDR2 FQGNSA. Trimming took 3 bases from V and 2 from J, leaving 12 bases between them. The full variable domain, its missing parts supplied by reference TRBV7-2 and TRBJ2-3, is GAGVSQSPSNKVTEKGKDVELRCDPISGHTALYWYRQSLGQGLEFLIYFQGNSAPDKSGLPSDRFSAERTGGSVSTLTIQRTQQEDSAVYLCASSFQASTTDTQYFGPGTRLTVL.

CDR3 loop: CASSPVLWGRGPYGYTF. The CDR3 DNA sequence: TGCGCCAGCAGCCCAGTCCTGTGGGGCAGGGGACCCTATGGCTACACCTTC. The chain employs TRBV4-3 and TRBJ1-2; maybe TRBD1 (6 bases). The CDR3 runs 17 residues. Trimming pared 4 bases from V and 4 bases from J, leaving 22 bases between. The germline V gene has CDR1 LGHNA and CDR2 YSLEER.

This clone has only a few counts. The J gene is TRBJ2-1, the V gene TRBV4-2, with D tentatively TRBD1 (5 bases). The V end was cut by 1 base, the J end by 0 bases, with 10 bases between. The CDR3 is 16 residues long. Germline lookup yields CDR1 LGHNA and CDR2 YNFKEQ. The CDR3 bases are TGTGCCAGCAGCCAAGCCAGGGCTAGCTCCTACAATGAGCAGTTCTTC. Translated, it gives CASSQARASSYNEQFF.

This clone has more than one count but fewer than ten. The V gene is TRBV11-3, the J gene TRBJ1-5; D not resolved. CDR3 length: 13 residues. V shed 1 base and J shed 3 bases, with 4 bases lying between them. Germline V CDR1 and CDR2: SGHNT, YENEEA. CDR3 loop: CASSLGPNQPQHF. The CDR3, as DNA: TGTGCCAGCAGCTTAGGACCCAATCAGCCCCAGCATTTT. Full variable domain (rest looked up from reference TRBV11-3 and TRBJ1-5): EAGVVQSPRYKIIEKKQPVAFWCNPISGHNTLYWYLQNLGQGPELLIRYENEEAVDDSQLPKDRFSAERLKGVDSTLKIQPAELGDSAVYLCASSLGPNQPQHFGDGTRLSIL.

The gene calls are TRBV19 and TRBJ1-1; possible D gene TRBD1, 6 bases. The CDR3 contains 13 residues. V was trimmed by 5 bases and J by 6 bases, leaving 13 bases between them. The V gene's germline CDR1 is LNHDA and CDR2 SQIVND (reference sequence). The CDR3 region is CASSVRGIAEAFF. The DNA for the CDR3 is TGTGCCAGTAGTGTCAGGGGTATCGCTGAAGCTTTCTTT.

This clone has a handful of counts. J is TRBJ2-1 and V is TRBV27; TRBD2 matches 13 bases. The CDR3 is 16 amino acids. The V and J ends lost 5 bases and 9 bases, in that order; junction bases with no gene match: 10. Germline V CDR1 and CDR2: MNHEY, SMNVEV (reference sequence). The CDR3 here is CASSVLLAGGPGEQFF. The CDR3 nucleotides read TGTGCCAGCAGTGTCCTACTAGCGGGAGGGCCGGGTGAGCAGTTCTTC.

This clone appeared a few times. The chain carries TRBV7-2 and TRBJ2-3, with D maybe TRBD2 (6 bases). This CDR3 has 11 residues. The V end lost 5 bases, the J end lost 7 bases, and 7 bases lay between the germline ends. Germline lookup yields CDR1 SGHTA and CDR2 FQGNSA. The CDR3 DNA reads TGTGCCAGCAGCCGGGACTATACGCAGTATTTT. Translated, it gives CASSRDYTQYF.

For this clone: This may be a read error, as it is one base from a much larger clone. The sample contains more than one DNA sequence encoding this CDR3. The DNA for the CDR3 is TGTGCCAGCAGCTTCAAAGAGACCCAGTACTTC. Its protein product is CASSFKETQYF. The rearrangement joins TRBV7-2 to TRBJ2-5; D ambiguous. CDR3 size: 11 residues. The V end was cut by 3 bases, the J end by 3 bases, with 2 bases between. From germline, CDR1 is SGHTA and CDR2 FQGNSA.

This clone was seen more than once but under ten times. The chain links TRBV25-1 to TRBJ1-2; D not resolved. V was cut by 2 bases and J by 8 bases, with 12 bases left in between. CDR3 length equals 13 residues. Germline values: CDR1 MGHDK, CDR2 SYGVNS. For the CDR3, the DNA is TGTGCCAGCAGTGAAACCCTAGGATTCGGCTACACCTTC. Its translation is CASSETLGFGYTF.